The clone carrying this TCR beta chain was detected only a few times. Antigen unknown. The source of the sample is a study of T cell repertoires in cytomegalovirus infection. Turning to the study itself: CMV infection plus the matching HLA type was flagged by public TCR beta signatures.

Study-wide results and caveats: The ex vivo response was dominated by HLA-C-restricted CMV-specific TCR beta clonotypes.

Trimming shortened V by 6 bases and J by 0 bases, and 19 bases separated the two germline ends. This CDR3 region has 17 residues. CDR1 is MDHEN and CDR2 is SYDVKM in the germline V gene. Via MiXCR, TCRdb re-called the reads, giving one row per CDR3 protein. The profile shows roughly 300,000 distinct CDR3 sequences, 9.5% of them singletons. This rearrangement joins TRBV28 to TRBJ2-3, with D unresolved. The sample taken for sequencing was PBMCs. The TCR comes from a human donor in good health (CMV status not recorded). Some clones in this sample may be carry-over from other donors' samples. CDR3 in DNA: TGTGCCAGCAGCCCACCCCTTAGCTATTCGAGCACAGATACGCAGTATTTT. Protein sequence: CASSPPLSYSSTDTQYF. Complete variable domain (other parts from reference TRBV28 and TRBJ2-3): DVKVTQSSRYLVKRTGEKVFLECVQDMDHENMFWYRQDPGLGLRLIYFSYDVKMKEKGDIPEGYSVSREKKERFSLILESASTNQTSMYLCASSPPLSYSSTDTQYFGPGTRLTVL.